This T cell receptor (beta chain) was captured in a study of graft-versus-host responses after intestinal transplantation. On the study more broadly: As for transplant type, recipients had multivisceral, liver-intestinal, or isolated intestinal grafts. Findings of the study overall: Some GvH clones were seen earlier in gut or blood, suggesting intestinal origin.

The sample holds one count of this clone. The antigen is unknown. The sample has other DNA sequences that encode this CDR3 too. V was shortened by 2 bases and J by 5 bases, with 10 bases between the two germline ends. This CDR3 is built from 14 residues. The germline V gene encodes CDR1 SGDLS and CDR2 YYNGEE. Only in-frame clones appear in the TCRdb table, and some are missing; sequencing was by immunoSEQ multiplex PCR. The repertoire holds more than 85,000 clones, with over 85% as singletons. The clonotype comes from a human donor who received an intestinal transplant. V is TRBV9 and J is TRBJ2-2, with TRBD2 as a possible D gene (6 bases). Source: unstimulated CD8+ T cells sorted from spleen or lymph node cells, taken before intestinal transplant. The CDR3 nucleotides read TGTGCCAGCAGCGTGGGTGGGGGGACCGGGGAGCTGTTTTTT. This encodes CASSVGGGTGELFF.